This TCR beta chain was captured by sequencing in a study of vaccination and CD4 T cells after COVID-19. At the level of the study: All convalescent patients were nasal swab PCR positive for SARS-CoV-2; about 9 had mild and one severe disease. The authors gave control cultures a CEFX pool, an HIV-1 Nef pool, or no peptide. Post-COVID draws followed diagnosis by a median around 100 days (range 35 to 161).

At the Johns Hopkins FTIC core, DNA taken from cultured CD4+ T cells was sequenced by way of the Oncomine TCR Beta short-read assay. TCRdb fed the PCR reads into MiXCR, producing one record per CDR3 protein. The sample holds around 19,000 distinct CDR3 sequences, 53% seen once. Points on this clonotype: Its antigen is undetermined.

Indicated treatment: approximately nine-day PBMC culture with coronavirus spike peptide pools or control peptides (ViraFEST assay). First, ViraFEST expanded antigen-specific T cells with peptide pools, and next it sequenced the TCRs. Germline lookup yields CDR1 MNHNS and CDR2 SASEGT. This CDR3 comprises 13 residues. V lost 5 bases and J lost 2, with 7 bases in between. The sample in question was CD4+ T cells from blood, cultured in vitro, obtained before SARS-CoV-2 vaccination. This clonotype was obtained from a human donor who had recovered from COVID-19. The chain uses TRBV6-1 and TRBJ1-5; D gene unclear. CDR3 loop: CASSMQGNQPQHF. CDR3 in DNA: TGTGCCAGCAGTATGCAGGGCAATCAGCCCCAGCATTTT.